The T cell receptor (beta chain) under discussion was sequenced for a study of shared clonotypes between healthy human individuals. Across the study: Per-donor plates numbered three CD4 naive, three CD4 memory, two CD8 naive and one CD8 memory. Study-wide results and caveats: Roughly 4.6% of naive CD4 clonotypes were common to four donors. Non-shared clonotypes showed lower generation probabilities than clonotypes common to all four donors. Sample collection involved blood only; tissue repertoires are likely different.

In regard to this clone: Its specificity is not known.

Measured with immunoSEQ multiplex PCR; TCRdb has only the in-frame clones, and not every one. The sample has some 2,000,000 clones; 90% to 95% are singletons. This sequence originates from a man between 18 and 29 years old in good health. Sequencing was performed on naive CD4+ T cells sorted from blood. Subset indicated: CD45RA+ positively selected.

DNA for the CDR3: TGCGCCAGCAGCACCAGGGCGACAGATACGCAGTATTTT. It codes for CASSTRATDTQYF. The chain links TRBV5-1 to TRBJ2-3, with D possibly matching TRBD1 (5 bases). Germline assignment: CDR1 SGHRS and CDR2 YFSETQ. V dropped 4 bases and J dropped 3 bases, with 9 bases sitting between them. The CDR3 runs 13 residues.